This T cell receptor (beta chain) was obtained from a study of T cell responses to AZD1222 COVID-19 vaccine. The data were produced by immunoSEQ multiplex PCR, yet TCRdb's version contains in-frame clones alone and is incomplete. The sample has 120,000 to 150,000 clones; roughly 91% are singletons. Deletions cut 5 bases from V and 4 bases from J, with 12 bases between. The CDR3 loop spans 14 amino acids. Per germline, CDR1 SGHVS and CDR2 FQNEAQ. This chain uses TRBV7-8 with TRBJ1-3; D not certain. This clonotype was sampled from an adult in good health. The input for sequencing was peripheral blood, taken on day 0 of AZD1222 vaccination. CDR3 coding DNA: TGTGCCAGCAGCCCCTCGAGAGGCGGAAACACCATATATTTT. It codes for CASSPSRGGNTIYF.